The rows below give T cell receptor beta chains drawn from one sample of a study of identifying expanded T cells in peripheral blood. Profiling relied on immunoSEQ multiplex PCR, and the TCRdb table lists in-frame clones only, not all of them. The sample comprises about 94,000 clones, roughly 90% of which are singletons, and 5.5% to 6% rests with the top ten. Sequenced: blood. These receptors were collected from a person between 18 and 75 years old in good health. Each CDR3 is given without its conserved first and last residue. The order of the fields is CDR3 protein, CDR3 length, clone size, V gene, J gene. Only some rows state a clone size, as once, few, many or a class for expanded clones.

ASDKQGGVGNQPQH	14	-	TRBV19	TRBJ1-5
ASSQGVPTVPSGYT	14	-	TRBV4-3	TRBJ1-2
ASSLGTSIHEQF	12	-	TRBV11-3	TRBJ2-1
ASSISANSNQPQH	13	-	TRBV19	TRBJ1-5
ASSTAPGNYGYT	12	once	TRBV19	TRBJ1-2
ASTSQTDNSPLH	12	-	TRBV7-2	TRBJ1-6
ASSSQGMNTEAF	12	-	TRBV7-2	TRBJ1-1
ASSLEGGTEAF	11	-	TRBV7-9	TRBJ1-1
ASKGAFWGNQPQH	13	-	TRBV19	TRBJ1-5
ASSPPVGGDTQY	12	-	TRBV18	TRBJ2-3
ASSPPVRAGELF	12	-	TRBV9	TRBJ2-2
ASSLEVRPFSGNTIY	15	-	TRBV5-6	TRBJ1-3
ASSPRAGMGSYNEQF	15	-	TRBV11-2	TRBJ2-1